This TCR beta chain derives from a study of cytomegalovirus exposure and HLA in healthy donors. General study points: Researchers counted some 150 TCR beta chains as cytomegalovirus-associated.

Data came from immunoSEQ multiplex PCR; TCRdb stores just in-frame clones and leaves some out. The sample consists of roughly 330,000 clones, about 85% of them appearing once. This CDR3 comprises 14 residues. Trimming pared 2 bases from V and 3 bases from J, leaving 8 bases between. Germline lookup yields CDR1 MNHEY and CDR2 SMNVEV (reference sequence). Regarding this clone: Its antigen is undetermined.

The V and J genes are TRBV27 and TRBJ1-5, with a possible D match to TRBD1 (5 bases). Sample: PBMCs. The source of this sequence is a woman aged 25 to 45 in good health and CMV-seropositive. The CDR3 loop reads CASSLRGVNQPQHF. The CDR3 coding sequence is TGTGCCAGCAGTTTACGGGGGGTCAATCAGCCCCAGCATTTT.